This T cell receptor beta chain was recovered during a study of blood T cell repertoires in COVID-19. For the study at large: The study drew acute and convalescent COVID-19 samples from the United States, Italy and Spain. From T cells, B-cell-depleted T cells, or PBMCs came the material, which was cDNA or gDNA.

Trimming took 5 bases from V and 3 from J, leaving 8 bases between them. Germline V gene lookup returns CDR1 SEHNR and CDR2 FQNEAQ (reference sequence). The CDR3 is 13 amino acids. Method: immunoSEQ multiplex PCR; TCRdb's copy keeps in-frame clones and lacks some. The data show 95,000 to 110,000 clones, 85% to 90% seen once. This TCR derives from a human donor in a cohort sampled during active COVID-19. Specimen: peripheral blood. The chain is built from TRBV7-9 and TRBJ1-3; no definite D call. CDR3 loop: CASSRTDGNTIYF. The CDR3, as DNA: TGTGCCAGCAGCCGGACTGATGGAAACACCATATATTTT.